Each of the 23 T cell receptor beta chains below was sequenced from the same sample in a study of neurological immune-mediated disorders (dated by TCRdb to the late 2010s). The library was prepared using 5' RACE. TCRdb records Illumina HiSeq 2500 as the sequencer. Using fastp trimming at Q25 and MiXCR clonotype assembly, TCRdb reanalyzed the public sequencing data and kept in-frame beta chains. Each entry is one CDR3 protein sequence, shown with its most common DNA and genes. The sample table records roughly 100,000 distinct CDR3 sequences; around 3.5% of these occur just once. The ten most abundant clones make up less than 3% of the sample. Sequencing input: PBMCs. These receptors came from a woman aged 50 to 60 with multiple sclerosis.

This clonotype was picked up many times. The chain recombines TRBV5-1 with TRBJ2-3, with 9 bases lining up with TRBD2. There are 17 residues in the CDR3. After removal of 3 bases from V and 3 bases from J, the junction contained 11 bases not matched to a gene. The V gene's germline CDR1 is SGHRS and CDR2 YFSETQ. CDR3 in DNA: TGCGCCAGCAGCTGGCGGCAAGCGGGGGGTCTAACAGATACGCAGTATTTT. Its protein is CASSWRQAGGLTDTQYF.

For this clonotype: An end of the junction does not agree with germline; a read error may underlie this. This chain joins TRBV20-1 and TRBJ1-5, with a tentative D call TRBD1 (6 bases). CDR3 length: 17 amino acids. In germline, CDR1 is DFQATT, CDR2 SNEGSKA (reference sequence). The CDR3 sequence: CSAVRGGLLNSNKTQNF. The DNA of the CDR3 is TGCAGTGCCGTTCGTGGGGGGCTCCTGAATAGCAATAAGACCCAGAATTTT.

This clonotype was counted many times. This rearrangement joins TRBV5-1 to TRBJ2-3; 8 bases map to TRBD1. The CDR3 totals 15 residues. Germline V gene sequence: CDR1 SGHRS, CDR2 YFSETQ. V lost 4 bases to trimming and J lost 4 bases; unmatched junction nucleotides: 8. The CDR3: CASSPTGQGPDTQYF. CDR3 coding DNA: TGCGCCAGCAGCCCGACTGGACAGGGTCCAGATACGCAGTATTTT.

This clonotype was seen repeatedly, ten times or more. The chain uses TRBV5-6 and TRBJ1-2; D gene uncertain. V gave up 3 bases and J gave up 4 bases, with 16 bases separating them. Per germline, CDR1 SGHDT and CDR2 YYEEEE. There are 15 residues in the CDR3. The CDR3 nucleotides are TGTGCCAGCAGCTCCGGCGGGTGGGCTTCCTATGGCTACACCTTC. Protein: CASSSGGWASYGYTF. Variable domain in full (rest from reference TRBV5-6 and TRBJ1-2): DAGVTQSPTHLIKTRGQQVTLRCSPKSGHDTVSWYQQALGQGPQFIFQYYEEEERQRGNFPDRFSGHQFPNYSSELNVNALLLGDSALYLCASSSGGWASYGYTFGSGTRLTVV.

This clonotype was seen at least ten times. The rearrangement links TRBV29-1 to TRBJ1-1; no firm D call. There are 13 residues in the CDR3. Germline loops: CDR1 SQVTM, CDR2 ANQGSEA. V was cut by 7 bases and J by 1 base, with 13 bases left in between. This CDR3 is CSARPYENTEAFF. In DNA form, the CDR3 reads TGCAGCGCCCGGCCCTATGAGAACACTGAAGCTTTCTTT.

This clonotype has a count of ten or more. The genes are TRBV4-1 and TRBJ1-3; D gene ambiguous. The CDR3 is 15 residues long. V dropped 8 bases and J dropped 0 bases, with 14 bases sitting between them. From germline, CDR1 is MGHRA and CDR2 YSYEKL. The DNA for the CDR3 is TGCGCCAGCCGGCGGGTGGGTAGCTCTGGAAACACCATATATTTT. Amino acids: CASRRVGSSGNTIYF.

This clonotype has ten or more counts. The V and J genes are TRBV9 and TRBJ2-3; 7 nucleotides align to TRBD2. Germline assignment: CDR1 SGDLS and CDR2 YYNGEE. CDR3 size: 15 residues. The V segment lost 3 bases and the J segment 1 base; nucleotides outside the gene matches: 5. The DNA of the CDR3 is TGTGCCAGCAGCGAGTGGGCGGGGGGCACAGATACGCAGTATTTT. This codes for CASSEWAGGTDTQYF.

This clonotype was seen ten or more times. The chain is built from TRBV20-1 and TRBJ1-1, with D possibly matching TRBD1 (5 bases). The CDR3 is 14 amino acids. V gave up 5 bases and J gave up 3 bases, with 16 bases separating them. CDR1 DFQATT and CDR2 SNEGSKA come from the germline V gene (reference sequence). The chain's CDR3 is CSARLWDRYTEAFF. The CDR3 region has the DNA TGCAGTGCTCGCCTCTGGGACCGATACACTGAAGCTTTCTTT.

This clonotype was found many times. The junction departs from the called germline gene at one end, perhaps through a read error. CDR3 sequence reads: CASSLDGPLDTQYF. CDR3 sequence (DNA): TGTGCTAGCAGCTTAGATGGCCCCCTGGATACGCAGTATTTT. J is TRBJ2-3 and V is TRBV7-7; D is undetermined. Germline V gene sequence: CDR1 SSHAT, CDR2 FNYEAQ (reference sequence). The CDR3 covers 14 residues.

At least ten counts were recorded for this clonotype. The rearrangement uses TRBV4-3 and TRBJ1-3; D unresolved. CDR3 length equals 12 residues. CDR1 is LGHNA, CDR2 YSLEER, per germline. Trimming took 0 bases from V and 8 from J, leaving 5 bases between them. In DNA, the CDR3 is TGCGCCAGCAGCCAAGAAGGTGACACCATATATTTT. Translation: CASSQEGDTIYF.

Many counts were recorded for this clonotype. This rearrangement joins TRBV20-1 to TRBJ1-1; D remains ambiguous. Germline loops: CDR1 DFQATT, CDR2 SNEGSKA (reference sequence). V shed 2 bases and J shed 0 bases, with 7 bases lying between them. This CDR3 is 13 amino acids long. The CDR3 spells CSARPSMNTEAFF. CDR3 coding DNA: TGCAGTGCTAGACCCAGTATGAACACTGAAGCTTTCTTT.

This clonotype was detected many times. The chain links TRBV6-5 to TRBJ2-1; tentatively, D is TRBD1 (6 bases). Looked up from germline, CDR1 is MNHEY and CDR2 is SVGAGI. This CDR3 comprises 15 residues. V lost 2 bases and J 2 bases, leaving 10 bases between the germline ends. In nucleotides, the CDR3 is TGTGCCAGCAGTTACGACAGGACGCCCTACAATGAGCAGTTCTTC. Its protein product is CASSYDRTPYNEQFF.

This clonotype was detected many times. The chain links TRBV7-3 to TRBJ2-2; D ambiguous. In germline, CDR1 is SGHTA, CDR2 FQGTGA. Trimming took 2 bases from V and 5 from J, leaving 6 bases between them. This CDR3 is built from 13 residues. The CDR3 sequence is CASSLYRTGELFF. In nucleotides, the CDR3 is TGTGCCAGCAGCTTATACCGGACCGGGGAGCTGTTTTTT. Based on the CDR3 plus reference TRBV7-3 and TRBJ2-2, the full variable domain is GAGVSQTPSNKVTEKGKYVELRCDPISGHTALYWYRQSLGQGPEFLIYFQGTGAADDSGLPNDRFFAVRPEGSVSTLKIQRTERGDSAVYLCASSLYRTGELFFGEGSRLTVL.

This clonotype showed up many times. The chain has TRBV6-5 and TRBJ1-2; D unresolved. Germline V gene sequence: CDR1 MNHEY, CDR2 SVGAGI. Trimming left V 0 bases short and J 6 bases short, with 14 bases between. The CDR3 runs 15 residues. CDR3 in amino acids: CASSYSIGRPNGYTF. In DNA form, the CDR3 reads TGTGCCAGCAGTTACTCGATAGGCCGGCCCAATGGCTACACCTTC.

This clonotype was seen only once. Without the conserved terminal phenylalanine or tryptophan, this CDR3 likely stems from a read error. The limits of the CDR3 on the DNA are not certain, so only TCRdb's listed CDR3 is given. The chain carries TRBV5-1 and TRBJ2-7; TRBD1, as called in the table, went unchecked against the DNA. Germline V gene sequence: CDR1 SGHRS, CDR2 YFSETQ. Both ends counted, the CDR3 spans 12 residues. CDR3 sequence reads: CDSSVGGDAWYC.

This clonotype was detected ten times or more. The rearrangement joins TRBV29-1 to TRBJ2-7, with 7 nucleotides matching TRBD1. The germline CDR1 and CDR2 sequences are SQVTM and ANQGSEA. The CDR3 is 13 residues long. With 4 bases clipped from V and 3 bases from J, the junction kept 6 bases outside the gene matches. The CDR3 coding sequence is TGCAGCGTTGGTGGTGGACAGGTCTACGAGCAGTACTTC. This encodes CSVGGGQVYEQYF.

The chain combines TRBV29-1 with TRBJ2-1, with D maybe TRBD1 (7 bases). The germline V gene has CDR1 SQVTM and CDR2 ANQGSEA. The CDR3 spans 14 residues. V dropped 2 bases and J dropped 10 bases, with 18 bases sitting between them. The CDR3 DNA sequence: TGCAGCGTTGAACTCGGGGGACAGCCGCAGGAGCAGTTCTTC. Residues: CSVELGGQPQEQFF.

This clonotype was seen at least ten times. The chain employs TRBV10-3 and TRBJ1-6; the D gene is possibly TRBD1 (6 bases). V gave up 7 bases and J gave up 9 bases, with 13 bases separating them. The CDR3 totals 13 residues. Germline loops: CDR1 ENHRY, CDR2 SYGVKD. CDR3 DNA: TGTGCCATCAACAGGGACGTTGGTTCACCCCTCCACTTT. Its protein is CAINRDVGSPLHF.

The table lists this clonotype with many counts. The chain carries TRBV7-2 and TRBJ2-3, with a weak D call TRBD2 (6 bases). The CDR3 is 14 residues long. CDR1 SGHTA and CDR2 FQGNSA come from the germline V gene. Deletions cut 4 bases from V and 9 bases from J, with 17 bases between. Written as DNA, the CDR3 is TGTGCCAGCAGCTCCAGTGGGCGGGACTCCACGCAGTATTTT. It translates to CASSSSGRDSTQYF.

The sample holds many counts of this clonotype. The chain couples TRBV15 to TRBJ1-6, with D unresolved. Germline-derived CDR1 and CDR2 are LNHNV and YYDKDF (reference sequence). V was cut by 8 bases and J by 7 bases, with 12 bases left in between. This CDR3 has 13 residues. CDR3 coding DNA: TGTGCCACCGCTCGGGTTTTGAATTCACCCCTCCACTTT. Amino acid sequence: CATARVLNSPLHF.

This clonotype was recorded many times. V gene TRBV6-5 combines with J gene TRBJ2-7, with D uncertain. Germline V gene data show CDR1 as MNHEY and CDR2 as SVGAGI. The V end was cut by 6 bases, the J end by 0 bases, with 15 bases between. There are 15 residues in the CDR3. The CDR3: CASSTLTAVSYEQYF. The CDR3, as DNA: TGTGCCAGCAGCACCTTGACGGCCGTCTCCTACGAGCAGTACTTC.

This clonotype was seen many times. This sequence joins TRBV28 and TRBJ2-5; no reliable D call. The CDR3 is 16 amino acids. Per germline, CDR1 MDHEN and CDR2 SYDVKM. V gave up 3 bases and J gave up 4 bases, with 18 bases separating them. The CDR3 DNA reads TGTGCCAGCAGTTTCGCGCGAGGTGGGCCTCGAGAGACCCAGTACTTC. It codes for CASSFARGGPRETQYF.

In its sample, this clonotype was seen many times. The CDR3 protein is CASSLGQALGGYTF. The CDR3 nucleotides read TGCGCCAGCAGCTTAGGTCAGGCCTTAGGGGGCTACACCTTC. This rearrangement joins TRBV5-1 to TRBJ1-2, with unresolved D. CDR3 length: 14 amino acids. Germline lookup yields CDR1 SGHRS and CDR2 YFSETQ. The V gene lost 2 bases and the J gene lost 8 bases, with 16 bases spanning the gap.